This T cell receptor (beta chain) is drawn from a study of long-term antiretroviral therapy in people with HIV. Study outcomes and limitations: Spans of CDR3 length were tighter for HIV repertoires than for controls.

The CDR3 is 14 residues long. The V end was cut by 5 bases, the J end by 7 bases, with 14 bases between. Germline loops: CDR1 LNHDA, CDR2 SQIVND (reference sequence). In regard to this clone: The antigen is unknown.

Survey-level resolution applied to immunoSEQ assay v3.0. Repertoires were generated with immunoSEQ multiplex PCR, while TCRdb's copy carries only in-frame clones and drops some. The data contain fewer than 30,000 clones, roughly 80% of them singletons. The sequence derives from a man aged 25 to 40 with HIV. The rearrangement links TRBV19 to TRBJ2-2, with D uncertain. This sample comprised unsorted PBMCs, obtained 0.7 years before starting antiretroviral therapy. The CDR3 here is CASSPAVPNGELFF. The DNA of the CDR3 is TGTGCCAGTAGTCCTGCAGTACCTAACGGGGAGCTGTTTTTT. Full variable domain (missing parts from reference TRBV19 and TRBJ2-2): DGGITQSPKYLFRKEGQNVTLSCEQNLNHDAMYWYRQDPGQGLRLIYYSQIVNDFQKGDIAEGYSVSREKKESFPLTVTSAQKNPTAFYLCASSPAVPNGELFFGEGSRLTVL.